The entry that follows covers one T cell receptor beta chain sequence. The sample originates from a study of blood T cell repertoires in COVID-19. Whole-study context: Samples came from the United States, Italy and Spain, spanning acute and convalescent COVID-19.

The CDR3 contains 15 residues. Germline lookup yields CDR1 SGDLS and CDR2 YYNGEE. V dropped 7 bases and J dropped 4; count of bases not matched to a gene: 11. In the authors' workflow: Estimated nucleated cell counts came from reference gene primer amplification. Some clones are missing from TCRdb's copy, which holds only in-frame ones; the method was immunoSEQ multiplex PCR. The D gene and trimming were derived from the DNA, and the V and J assignments and clone size from that table. The table has some 300,000 clones, roughly 90% seen once; the top ten hold 2% to 3%. The chain combines TRBV9 with TRBJ2-3; 8 nucleotides match TRBD2. The sample taken for sequencing was peripheral blood. The source is a man between 18 and 35 years old with active or convalescent COVID-19. The CDR3 sequence: CASSRWQRESDTQYF. The CDR3, as DNA: TGTGCCAGCTCCCGTTGGCAGCGGGAGTCAGATACGCAGTATTTT.